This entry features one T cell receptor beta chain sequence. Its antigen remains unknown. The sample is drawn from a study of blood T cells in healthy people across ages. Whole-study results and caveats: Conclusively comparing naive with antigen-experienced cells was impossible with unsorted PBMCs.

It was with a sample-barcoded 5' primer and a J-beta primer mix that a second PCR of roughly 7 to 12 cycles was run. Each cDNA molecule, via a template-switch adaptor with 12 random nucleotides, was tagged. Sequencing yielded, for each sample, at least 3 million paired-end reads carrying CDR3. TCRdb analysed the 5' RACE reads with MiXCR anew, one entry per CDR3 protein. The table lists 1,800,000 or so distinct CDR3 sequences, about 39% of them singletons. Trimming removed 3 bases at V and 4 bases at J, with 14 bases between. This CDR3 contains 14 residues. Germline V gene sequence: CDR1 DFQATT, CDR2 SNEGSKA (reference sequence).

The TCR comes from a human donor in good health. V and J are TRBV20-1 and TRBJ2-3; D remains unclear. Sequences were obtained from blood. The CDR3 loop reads CSARLPSLADTQYF. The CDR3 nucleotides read TGCAGTGCTAGGCTACCCAGCCTGGCAGATACGCAGTATTTT.